The rows below give T cell receptor beta chains drawn from one sample of a study of blood T cell repertoires in COVID-19. The protocol was immunoSEQ multiplex PCR, while the TCRdb copy is restricted to in-frame clones and leaves out a portion. The sample has roughly 180,000 clones, roughly 85% seen once. Sequenced material: PBMCs or T cells enriched from blood (not recorded which). The receptors were sampled from a man aged 35-49 years who had recovered from COVID-19. CDR3s include the opening cysteine and the closing phenylalanine or tryptophan. D genes are given only for firm matches. The size of a clone is reported for some rows only, either as once, few or many, or as a class for expanded clones.

clone_size	cdr3_length	v_call	d_call	j_call	cdr3_aa	cdr3_nt
NA	11	TRBV7-6	NA	TRBJ2-5	CASSRQETQYF	TGTGCCAGCAGTCGTCAAGAGACCCAGTACTTC
NA	14	TRBV11-2	NA	TRBJ1-1	CASSLVPGGTEAFF	TGTGCCAGCAGCTTAGTGCCCGGGGGCACTGAAGCTTTCTTT
NA	18	TRBV6-2/TRBV6-3	TRBD1	TRBJ1-5	CASSSQWSRTGGRQPQHF	TGTGCCAGCAGTTCCCAATGGAGCAGGACAGGGGGCCGTCAGCCCCAGCATTTT
NA	15	TRBV2	TRBD1	TRBJ1-4	CASNLPGQAHEKLFF	TGTGCCAGCAACCTGCCGGGACAGGCACATGAAAAACTGTTTTTT
NA	16	TRBV9	NA	TRBJ1-3	CASSVEGGHSGNTIYF	TGTGCCAGCAGCGTAGAAGGCGGACACTCTGGAAACACCATATATTTT
NA	14	TRBV4-1	TRBD1	TRBJ1-2	CASSQAQGAGGYTF	TGCGCCAGCAGCCAAGCACAGGGGGCGGGTGGCTACACCTTC
NA	13	TRBV6-5	NA	TRBJ2-5	CASNVHLKETQYF	TGTGCCAGCAACGTACATTTAAAAGAGACCCAGTACTTC
NA	15	TRBV9	NA	TRBJ2-1	CASSSGVASYNEQFF	TGTGCCAGCAGCTCAGGGGTAGCGTCCTACAATGAGCAGTTCTTC
NA	16	TRBV3-1/TRBV3-2	NA	TRBJ1-3	CASSPYQGSSGNTIYF	TGTGCCAGCAGCCCCTACCAGGGGTCCTCTGGAAACACCATATATTTT
NA	14	TRBV2	NA	TRBJ1-5	CASSPDSAPSAQHF	TGTGCCAGCAGTCCCGACAGTGCCCCATCGGCCCAGCATTTT
NA	15	TRBV6-5	NA	TRBJ2-7	CASSLTWARVDEQYF	TGTGCCAGCAGCCTTACCTGGGCCAGGGTGGACGAGCAGTACTTC
NA	14	TRBV9	TRBD1	TRBJ1-6	CASSTGQGNSPLHF	TGTGCCAGCAGCACCGGACAGGGGAATTCACCCCTCCACTTT
once	14	TRBV19	TRBD2	TRBJ2-5	CASSFSSGSLIQYF	TGTGCCAGTAGTTTCTCTAGCGGGAGTTTGATCCAGTACTTC
NA	15	TRBV24-1	NA	TRBJ1-6	CATPGDSVDNSPLHF	TGTGCCACCCCCGGTGACAGTGTCGATAATTCACCCCTCCACTTT
NA	16	TRBV19	NA	TRBJ1-4	CASSIWSTRDNEKLFF	TGTGCCAGTAGTATTTGGTCGACACGGGACAACGAAAAACTGTTTTTT
few	14	TRBV5-1	NA	TRBJ2-7	CASSLSSSSYEQYF	TGCGCCAGCAGCTTGTCGAGTAGCTCCTACGAGCAGTACTTC
NA	16	TRBV7-9	TRBD2	TRBJ2-1	CASSFGTSGAYNEQFF	TGTGCCAGCAGCTTCGGGACTAGCGGAGCCTACAATGAGCAGTTCTTC
NA	14	TRBV28	TRBD1	TRBJ2-7	CASSTQGETWEQYF	TGTGCCAGCAGTACACAGGGGGAAACGTGGGAGCAGTACTTC
few	13	TRBV5-1	TRBD1	TRBJ2-1	CASNRGMGDEQFF	TGCGCCAGCAACAGGGGAATGGGGGATGAGCAGTTCTTC
NA	14	TRBV11-2	NA	TRBJ1-6	CASRLPTANSPLHF	TGTGCCAGCAGGCTCCCGACAGCCAATTCACCCCTCCACTTT
NA	13	TRBV2	NA	TRBJ2-7	CASSRDTSYEQYF	TGTGCCAGCAGTCGGGACACTTCCTACGAGCAGTACTTC
NA	15	TRBV5-1	NA	TRBJ1-2	CASSLPRGSSDGYTF	TGCGCCAGCAGCTTACCCAGGGGTTCTTCAGATGGCTACACCTTC
NA	15	TRBV5-1	TRBD1	TRBJ2-3	CASSRTGDGTDTQYF	TGCGCCAGCAGCAGAACAGGGGATGGGACAGATACGCAGTATTTT
NA	14	TRBV28	NA	TRBJ1-4	CASTVVTTNEKLFF	TGTGCCAGCACCGTAGTTACAACTAATGAAAAACTGTTTTTT
few	12	TRBV29-1	NA	TRBJ1-2	CSVLGQNYGYTF	TGCAGCGTCTTGGGCCAGAACTATGGCTACACCTTC
NA	15	TRBV19	NA	TRBJ1-5	CASSIPREDHQPQHF	TGTGCCAGTAGTATCCCTCGGGAGGACCATCAGCCCCAGCATTTT
NA	14	TRBV9	NA	TRBJ1-1	CASSAGGGGLGAFF	TGTGCCAGCAGCGCCGGGGGGGGAGGCCTCGGCGCTTTCTTT
NA	14	TRBV29-1	TRBD2	TRBJ2-7	CSVGAAGGRYEQYF	TGCAGCGTGGGAGCGGCGGGGGGGAGATACGAGCAGTACTTC
NA	12	TRBV2	NA	TRBJ1-5	CASSGGDQPQHF	TGTGCCAGCAGTGGCGGGGATCAGCCCCAGCATTTT
NA	18	TRBV10-2	TRBD2	TRBJ2-5	CASSVRGGGTSGQETQYF	TGCGCCAGCAGTGTCCGGGGTGGGGGGACTAGCGGCCAAGAGACCCAGTACTTC
NA	16	TRBV7-8	TRBD1	TRBJ1-4	CASSSSPGTDNEKLFF	TGTGCCAGCAGCTCATCACCCGGGACAGATAATGAAAAACTGTTTTTT
NA	14	TRBV28	NA	TRBJ1-5	CASSPGGVDQPQHF	TGTGCCAGCAGCCCGGGGGGGGTGGATCAGCCCCAGCATTTT
NA	16	TRBV27	NA	TRBJ2-1	CASSLLKQGLYNEQFF	TGTGCCAGCAGTTTATTGAAACAGGGCCTTTACAATGAGCAGTTCTTC
NA	13	TRBV5-1	NA	TRBJ2-7	CASSLVGGYEQYF	TGCGCCAGCAGCTTGGTTGGAGGTTACGAGCAGTACTTC
NA	14	TRBV27	NA	TRBJ1-1	CASSLSGGITEAFF	TGTGCCAGCAGTTTATCTGGGGGGATCACTGAAGCTTTCTTT
NA	13	TRBV29-1	TRBD1	TRBJ1-2	CSVVRTGIYGYTF	TGCAGCGTTGTCAGGACAGGGATCTATGGCTACACCTTC